This TCR beta chain was observed in a study of blood T cell repertoires in COVID-19. Study-wide context: In each case, the material was cDNA or gDNA derived from T cells, B-cell-depleted T cells, or PBMCs.

Participants were placed into cohorts based on the clinical history they reported. Two negative PCRs, clearance, or symptom resolution had been documented for recovered Cohort 3 donors. The CDR3 length is 14 residues. Deletions cut 4 bases from V and 5 bases from J, with 10 bases between. Germline loops: CDR1 SGHRS, CDR2 YFSETQ. As processed by the authors: It was from reference gene primer amplification that nucleated cell counts were estimated. Clones were sequenced by immunoSEQ multiplex PCR, and TCRdb holds only the in-frame ones, with some missing. The V and J calls and clone size come from that table; D and trimming were worked out from the DNA. The data show under 300,000 clones, with roughly 85% seen just once and approximately 2% held by the top ten.

Sequencing used PBMCs or T cells enriched from blood (not recorded which). The sequence was obtained from a woman between 45 and 65 years old who had recovered from COVID-19. The gene calls are TRBV5-1 and TRBJ1-6; D is ambiguous. The CDR3 loop is CASSPLDHNSPLHF. As DNA, the CDR3 is TGCGCCAGCAGCCCACTAGACCATAATTCACCCCTCCACTTT.